A selection of T cell receptor beta chains follows, all from one sample in a study of T cells after posttransplantation cyclophosphamide. Some clones are missing from TCRdb's copy, which holds only in-frame ones; the method was immunoSEQ multiplex PCR. The table includes 8,500 to 13,000 clones, approximately 80% detected once. Sequencing was performed on PBMCs, taken after allogeneic stem cell transplant with posttransplant cyclophosphamide. The receptors shown here come from a female patient aged 50-59 years who received an allogeneic stem cell transplant from a related donor, was CMV-positive, and had no GVHD. The T cells may partly be graft donor cells. The CDR3 runs from the conserved cysteine through the conserved F or W. D genes are given only for firm matches. The listing skips clone size in some rows; elsewhere it reads once, few, many or a size class.

abundance,v_gene,j_gene,d_gene,CDR3nt,CDR3aa
once,TRBV14,TRBJ2-5,.,TGTGCCAGCAGCCAAGCCGGGGATGGGGAGACCCAGTACTTC,CASSQAGDGETQYF
.,TRBV7-8,TRBJ2-7,.,TGTGCCAGCAGCTTCGACAGCTCCTACGAGCAGTACTTC,CASSFDSSYEQYF
.,TRBV18,TRBJ2-2,.,TGTGCCAGCTCACTCCGGACAGACAGCACCGGGGAGCTGTTTTTT,CASSLRTDSTGELFF
.,TRBV7-9,TRBJ1-1,.,TGTGCCAGCAGCCCGTATGCTGAAGCTTTCTTT,CASSPYAEAFF
.,TRBV9,TRBJ2-5,TRBD1,TGTGCCAGCAGCGTTTCCGGGACAGGGGAGACCCAGTACTTC,CASSVSGTGETQYF
.,TRBV1,TRBJ2-5,.,TGCACCAGCAGCCAACCCACCGGACTAGCGGGGGTCGGAGAGACCCAGTACTTC,CTSSQPTGLAGVGETQYF
few,TRBV19,TRBJ2-1,TRBD2,TGTGCCAGTAATGACCGAGCGGGGGGGGTACAGGAGCAGTTCTTC,CASNDRAGGVQEQFF
.,TRBV5-4,TRBJ1-3,.,TGTGCCAGCAGCTTGGGGGGCAGTTCTGGAAACACCATATATTTT,CASSLGGSSGNTIYF
.,TRBV19,TRBJ1-5,.,TGTGCCTCTAAACCGACAGATCCAAGCAATCAGCCCCAGCATTTT,CASKPTDPSNQPQHF
.,TRBV7-2,TRBJ2-7,TRBD2,TGTGCCAGCAGCCCCGTGGGGTACGGCGGGGGGATCTCCTACGAGCAGTACTTC,CASSPVGYGGGISYEQYF
.,TRBV5-1,TRBJ2-7,TRBD1,TGCGCCAGCAGCCCAGGACAGGGGGCGGCCTACGAGCAGTACTTC,CASSPGQGAAYEQYF
.,TRBV5-1,TRBJ1-1,.,TGCGCCAGCAGCTTGGCCGGAACGGAGGAAGCTTTCTTT,CASSLAGTEEAFF
.,TRBV7-9,TRBJ2-2,.,TGTGCCAGCAGGTTAACTGGCGGCGGGGAGCTGTTTTTT,CASRLTGGGELFF
.,TRBV11-2,TRBJ2-1,TRBD1,TGTGCCAGCAGGCCGACAGGGGGCACCTATGAGCAGTTCTTC,CASRPTGGTYEQFF
.,TRBV29-1,TRBJ1-2,.,TGCAGCGTTGAAGAAAACCGGGGCTACACCTTC,CSVEENRGYTF
.,TRBV30,TRBJ1-2,.,TGTGCCTGGAGTGCAGCGTTAGGCTATGGCTACACCTTC,CAWSAALGYGYTF
.,TRBV4-3,TRBJ2-5,.,TGCGCCAGCAGCCAAGATACTAGCAGGGAGACCCAGTACTTC,CASSQDTSRETQYF
.,TRBV29-1,TRBJ2-2,.,TGCAGCGTTGAAGTACCCGGCACCGGGGAGCTGTTTTTT,CSVEVPGTGELFF
.,TRBV18,TRBJ2-3,.,TGTGCCAGCTCCGGGCAACAGGGTGCATACGGCACAGATACGCAGTATTTT,CASSGQQGAYGTDTQYF
.,TRBV5-1,TRBJ1-6,TRBD1,TGCGCCAGCAGCTTGGCGGACAGGGTGGCTAATTCACCCCTCCACTTT,CASSLADRVANSPLHF
.,TRBV7-8,TRBJ2-4,.,TGTGCCAGCAGCTTAGGGGCAGCCAAAAACATTCAGTACTTC,CASSLGAAKNIQYF
.,TRBV7-8,TRBJ1-6,.,TGTGCCAGCAGCTTAGCGTCCTCGAGCTCCTATAATTCACCCCTCCACTTT,CASSLASSSSYNSPLHF
.,TRBV7-2,TRBJ2-5,TRBD2,TGTGCCAGCAGCTTTGACCAAGGGACTAGCCGTGAGACCCAGTACTTC,CASSFDQGTSRETQYF
few,TRBV19,TRBJ1-4,.,TGTGCCAGTCGTATGGAGTATGAAAAACTGTTTTTT,CASRMEYEKLFF
.,TRBV19,TRBJ1-2,.,TGTGCCAGTAGCGCAACAGGTTCATCAGATGGCTACACCTTC,CASSATGSSDGYTF
.,TRBV18,TRBJ1-2,.,TGTGCCAGCTCACCAAGAGTGGACAGCTCCGCTAACTATGGCTACACCTTC,CASSPRVDSSANYGYTF